One sample yielded the 26 T cell receptor beta chains listed below, sequenced in a study of cytomegalovirus exposure and HLA in healthy donors listed by TCRdb under 2017. Library creation used the immunoSEQ multiplex PCR assay. For the multiplex PCR, a mixture combining 60 forward primers for TCR Vbeta segments and 13 reverse primers for TCR Jbeta segments was used. The source is immuneACCESS, and TCRdb retained only in-frame sequences with V and J called. Part of the clones is not carried over; for the studies checked, unresolved V genes explain less than half of this, and the remainder is unexplained. The sample data list about 130,000 clones, and around 73% of these were observed just once. Around 1.2% of the sample comes from the top ten. The sequenced sample was PBMCs. The receptors were gathered from a man aged 45-65 years in good health and CMV-seronegative.

The count of this clone is one. This chain links TRBV16 with TRBJ2-7, with 10 bases identical to TRBD2. CDR1 is KGHSY and CDR2 is FQNENV in the germline V gene. Unmatched junction bases numbered 4, after V lost 0 bases and J lost 5 bases. The CDR3 runs to 15 residues. In DNA, the CDR3 is TGTGCCAGCAGCCAATCGCGACTAGCGGGCGACGAGCAGTACTTC. Its translation: CASSQSRLAGDEQYF.

By sample share, this clone is medium-sized. This rearrangement joins TRBV7-8 to TRBJ1-2; weak D call: TRBD1 (6 bases). From germline, CDR1 is SGHVS and CDR2 FQNEAQ. V lost 2 bases, J lost 0 bases, and 16 bases lay in between. The CDR3 has 17 amino acids. CDR3 nucleotides: TGTGCCAGCAGCTTATGGGGAACAGGGCGTACTAACTATGGCTACACCTTC. Translating it yields CASSLWGTGRTNYGYTF.

The CDR3 here is CASSSGTGVRNTEAFF. The DNA of the CDR3 is TGTGCCAGCAGTTCCGGGACAGGGGTAAGGAACACTGAAGCTTTCTTT. This chain connects TRBV27 to TRBJ1-1; 10 bases align to TRBD1. V trimming: 4 bases; J trimming: 1 base; junction bases outside the gene matches: 6. CDR3 size: 16 residues. Germline loops: CDR1 MNHEY, CDR2 SMNVEV (reference sequence).

V usage is TRBV7-2 and J usage is TRBJ1-1, with 8 bases matching TRBD1. Trimming cost V 5 bases and J 0 bases; bases outside gene matches: 5. The CDR3 has 15 amino acids. Germline CDR1 and CDR2: SGHTA and FQGNSA. The CDR3 loop is CASSRQGPLNTEAFF. The CDR3 nucleotides read TGTGCCAGCAGCAGACAGGGGCCGTTGAACACTGAAGCTTTCTTT.

The chain carries TRBV19 and TRBJ2-2; D remains ambiguous. V gave up 0 bases and J gave up 5 bases, with 7 bases separating them. The CDR3 is made up of 14 amino acids. CDR1 is LNHDA, CDR2 SQIVND, per germline (reference sequence). The CDR3 region is CASSIEQVTGELFF. The CDR3 DNA follows: TGTGCCAGTAGTATAGAACAAGTTACCGGGGAGCTGTTTTTT.

This clone was recorded once. J is TRBJ1-4 and V is TRBV27; maybe TRBD1 (6 bases). This CDR3 spans 14 amino acids. Germline CDR1 reads MNHEY; CDR2 reads SMNVEV (reference sequence). V was trimmed by 6 bases and J by 7 bases, leaving 15 bases between them. CDR3 sequence reads: CASRKQGVGEKLFF. CDR3 in DNA: TGTGCCAGCAGAAAACAGGGAGTGGGTGAAAAACTGTTTTTT.

The chain links TRBV19 to TRBJ1-1; 7 bases agree with TRBD1. CDR3 length equals 15 residues. Trimming at V came to 1 base and at J to 10 bases, leaving 12 bases not matched to a gene. Germline CDR1 is LNHDA and CDR2 is SQIVND (reference sequence). CDR3 nucleotide sequence: TGTGCCAGTAGTATAGTAAGGTCACAGGGGAGTGGAGCTTTCTTT. It is translated as CASSIVRSQGSGAFF.

V gene TRBV6-5 combines with J gene TRBJ1-1, with no clear D. CDR3 length: 15 residues. V was trimmed by 10 bases and J by 2 bases, leaving 20 bases between them. The germline CDR1 and CDR2 sequences are MNHEY and SVGAGI. In nucleotides, the CDR3 is TGTGCCACCCAGAGGGTGATGAGACTAAACACTGAAGCTTTCTTT. Amino acids: CATQRVMRLNTEAFF.

The chain joins TRBV9 to TRBJ2-5; TRBD2 might be the D (6 bases). V dropped 0 bases and J dropped 3 bases, with 15 bases sitting between them. The CDR3 spans 16 residues. Germline CDR1 reads SGDLS; CDR2 reads YYNGEE. The CDR3, as DNA: TGTGCCAGCAGCGTAGGACCCCGCGGGGAAGAAGAGACCCAGTACTTC. Protein sequence: CASSVGPRGEEETQYF.

About this clone: The junction differs from germline at one of its ends, possibly a read error. Additional DNA sequences in this sample encode the identical CDR3. The chain links TRBV5-1 to TRBJ1-5; no definite D call. The CDR3 spans 13 residues. Germline loops: CDR1 SGHRS, CDR2 YFSETQ. CDR3 in amino acids: CASSLMGDQPQHF. The DNA of the CDR3 is TGCGCCAGTAGCTTGATGGGAGATCAGCCCCAGCATTTT.

J is TRBJ1-1 and V is TRBV5-1, with 7 bases lining up with TRBD1. CDR3 size: 14 residues. Looked up from germline, CDR1 is SGHRS and CDR2 is YFSETQ. V lost 4 bases and J lost 1; bases outside the gene matches: 4. The CDR3 here is CASSPGTANTEAFF. CDR3 DNA sequence: TGCGCCAGCAGCCCGGGGACAGCGAACACTGAAGCTTTCTTT.

This clone was observed a few times. The chain couples TRBV6-1 to TRBJ2-7, with TRBD1 as a possible D gene (6 bases). Trimming pared 4 bases from V and 2 bases from J, leaving 18 bases between. Germline CDR1 reads MNHNS; CDR2 reads SASEGT. The CDR3 is made up of 16 amino acids. CDR3 bases: TGTGCCAGCAGTGCACACCCAGGGGCAGCTACCTACGAGCAGTACTTC. It encodes CASSAHPGAATYEQYF.

V and J are TRBV11-2 and TRBJ2-7, with D perhaps TRBD2 (6 bases). The CDR3 is 13 residues long. Trimming removed 1 base at V and 6 bases at J, with 10 bases between. In germline, CDR1 is SGHAT, CDR2 FQNNGV. CDR3 region: CASSLATSSEQYF. The CDR3 nucleotides read TGTGCCAGCAGCTTAGCAACTAGCAGCGAGCAGTACTTC.

The chain combines TRBV11-2 with TRBJ2-7; D may be TRBD1 (5 bases). The germline V gene has CDR1 SGHAT and CDR2 FQNNGV. Trimming pared 0 bases from V and 2 bases from J, leaving 8 bases between. The length of the CDR3 is 14 residues. The CDR3 bases are TGTGCCAGCAGCTTAGATACAGGAACCTACGAGCAGTACTTC. Protein product: CASSLDTGTYEQYF.

This rearrangement joins TRBV7-2 to TRBJ2-7; 7 bases are a match to TRBD1. The CDR3 loop spans 14 amino acids. Germline trimming cut 2 bases from V and 0 bases from J; bases unmatched to any gene: 1. Germline V lookup: CDR1 SGHTA, CDR2 FQGNSA. The CDR3 reads CASSLRDSSYEQYF. In DNA form, the CDR3 reads TGTGCCAGCAGCTTAAGGGACAGCTCCTACGAGCAGTACTTC.

The chain joins TRBV28 to TRBJ1-2; D uncertain. The CDR3 has 15 amino acids. Germline assignment: CDR1 MDHEN and CDR2 SYDVKM. The V gene lost 5 bases and the J gene lost 0 bases, with 13 bases spanning the gap. CDR3 sequence (DNA): TGTGCCAGCAGTCGTCCGGGGTCAGCTAACTATGGCTACACCTTC. Protein: CASSRPGSANYGYTF.

The J gene is TRBJ1-1, the V gene TRBV28; D gene unclear. From germline, CDR1 is MDHEN and CDR2 SYDVKM. The CDR3 has 14 residues. The ends were cut back, 7 bases at V and 6 bases at J, with 18 bases in the middle. The CDR3 spells CASKGEYARPEAFF. The DNA for the CDR3 is TGTGCCAGCAAGGGAGAGTATGCCAGACCTGAAGCTTTCTTT.

The table lists this clone with a few counts. The chain recombines TRBV5-4 with TRBJ2-5; 10 positions agree with TRBD2. Germline V gene data show CDR1 as SGHNT and CDR2 as YYREEE (reference sequence). The CDR3 runs 16 residues. Trimming took 0 bases from V and 3 from J; bases not matched to a gene: 5. The CDR3: CASSLVIGLAEETQYF. In DNA form, the CDR3 reads TGTGCCAGCAGCTTGGTAATAGGACTAGCGGAAGAGACCCAGTACTTC.

Comments on this clone: This sample also contains other DNA sequences that code for the same CDR3. The rearrangement joins TRBV6-1 to TRBJ2-3; D perhaps matches TRBD2 (5 bases). The germline gives CDR1 MNHNS, CDR2 SASEGT. V was shortened by 5 bases and J by 6 bases, with 18 bases between the two germline ends. The CDR3 is made up of 15 amino acids. Written as DNA, the CDR3 is TGTGCCAGCAGTCCCCCGAGGGAGTTGGCGGATACGCAGTATTTT. It codes for CASSPPRELADTQYF.

V is TRBV5-1 and J is TRBJ2-7; 8 nucleotides match TRBD1. The CDR3 is 15 amino acids. The V and J ends lost 2 bases and 2 bases, in that order; junction bases with no gene match: 6. CDR1 and CDR2 (germline): SGHRS, YFSETQ. CDR3 DNA: TGCGCCAGCAGCTTCTCGACAGGGGTACCCTACGAGCAGTACTTC. It specifies CASSFSTGVPYEQYF.

This chain connects TRBV27 to TRBJ2-7; 8 bases agree with TRBD2. Germline values: CDR1 MNHEY, CDR2 SMNVEV (reference sequence). CDR3 size: 14 residues. V lost 5 bases and J lost 7; bases outside the gene matches: 10. The DNA of the CDR3 is TGTGCCAGCAGTCGGGGACTAGGGCCGGAGGAGCAGTACTTC. Translation: CASSRGLGPEEQYF.

V and J are TRBV6-5 and TRBJ1-6; TRBD1 aligns across 7 bases. V lost 5 bases, J lost 7 bases, and 8 bases stayed unmatched. Per germline, CDR1 MNHEY and CDR2 SVGAGI. The CDR3 spans 15 residues. The chain's CDR3 is CASSNTLRGNSPLHF. The DNA for the CDR3 is TGTGCCAGCAGTAACACGCTCAGGGGGAATTCACCCCTCCACTTT.

The J gene is TRBJ1-2, the V gene TRBV28, with D maybe TRBD1 (6 bases). CDR3 size: 14 residues. CDR1 is MDHEN, CDR2 SYDVKM, per germline. The V gene lost 5 bases and the J gene lost 0 bases, with 10 bases spanning the gap. Written as DNA, the CDR3 is TGTGCCAGCAGTATCGGACAGCCTAACTATGGCTACACCTTC. Translating gives CASSIGQPNYGYTF.

The chain has TRBV2 and TRBJ1-5, with D possibly being TRBD1 (6 bases). Germline V gene lookup returns CDR1 SNHLY and CDR2 FYNNEI. The CDR3 loop spans 15 amino acids. The V and J ends lost 7 bases and 0 bases respectively, with 13 bases between them. CDR3 loop: CASNQGRNSNQPQHF. The DNA of the CDR3 is TGTGCCAGCAATCAGGGGCGAAATAGCAATCAGCCCCAGCATTTT.

The gene calls are TRBV7-2 and TRBJ2-7; D remains unclear. Per germline, CDR1 SGHTA and CDR2 FQGNSA. The V end lost 7 bases, the J end lost 2 bases, and 18 bases lay between the germline ends. The CDR3 covers 15 residues. The CDR3: CASTRFNSGAYEQYF. In DNA, the CDR3 is TGTGCCAGCACGCGTTTTAATTCCGGTGCCTACGAGCAGTACTTC. Full variable domain (remainder filled in from reference TRBV7-2 and TRBJ2-7): GAGVSQSPSNKVTEKGKDVELRCDPISGHTALYWYRQSLGQGLEFLIYFQGNSAPDKSGLPSDRFSAERTGGSVSTLTIQRTQQEDSAVYLCASTRFNSGAYEQYFGPGTRLTVT.

Written as DNA, the CDR3 is TGCAGCGTTGAAGACGGAAGGGTGGGACAGGGGACCTACGAGCAGTACTTC. It is translated as CSVEDGRVGQGTYEQYF. The chain is built from TRBV29-1 and TRBJ2-7; TRBD1 agrees at 10 bases. There are 17 residues in the CDR3. V lost 0 bases to trimming and J lost 2 bases; unmatched junction nucleotides: 10. CDR1 SQVTM and CDR2 ANQGSEA come from the germline V gene.